Below, 8 T cell receptor beta chains from the same sample are listed, as sequenced in a study of cytomegalovirus exposure and HLA in healthy donors. The PCR contained 60 Vbeta and 13 Jbeta primers. Sequenced by immunoSEQ multiplex PCR; TCRdb stores in-frame clones only, minus some. Of about 130,000 clones detected, 75% to 80% appear once; the ten largest clones hold about 1%. Sequenced input: PBMCs. The receptors stem from a male donor in good health and CMV-seronegative.

The chain recombines TRBV10-3 with TRBJ1-5; D possibly corresponds to TRBD1 (5 bases). CDR3 length: 16 amino acids. Trimming stripped 4 bases from V and 3 bases from J, with 16 bases between. CDR1 ENHRY and CDR2 SYGVKD come from the germline V gene. CDR3 region: CAISGKGGTANQPQHF. DNA for the CDR3: TGTGCCATCAGTGGAAAAGGAGGGACCGCCAATCAGCCCCAGCATTTT.

This clone was observed once. The chain employs TRBV28 and TRBJ2-7; 7 bases fit TRBD2. The CDR3 extends over 13 amino acids. In germline, CDR1 is MDHEN, CDR2 SYDVKM. After removal of 7 bases from V and 3 bases from J, the junction contained 6 bases not matched to a gene. CDR3 in DNA: TGTGCCAGCATCAACCCGGGGGGCTACGAGCAGTACTTC. This translates into CASINPGGYEQYF.

The rearrangement joins TRBV5-4 to TRBJ2-7; D unresolved. Trimming removed 3 bases at V and 6 bases at J, with 10 bases between. Germline CDR1 is SGHNT and CDR2 is YYREEE (reference sequence). The CDR3 length is 12 residues. CDR3 region: CASSSELLEQYF. CDR3 nucleotides: TGTGCCAGCAGCTCCGAGCTCCTCGAGCAGTACTTC.

This clone was counted once. The chain employs TRBV5-1 and TRBJ2-5; TRBD1 agrees at 9 bases. This CDR3 is 15 amino acids long. CDR1 is SGHRS, CDR2 YFSETQ, per germline. The junction had 11 bases not matched to a gene; V was cut back by 7 bases and J by 4 bases. In DNA, the CDR3 is TGCGCCAGCGGCCGGGACAGGGACCGGTTAGAGACCCAGTACTTC. The encoded protein is CASGRDRDRLETQYF. The whole variable domain, remainder taken from reference TRBV5-1 and TRBJ2-5, is KAGVTQTPRYLIKTRGQQVTLSCSPISGHRSVSWYQQTPGQGLQFLFEYFSETQRNKGNFPGRFSGRQFSNSRSEMNVSTLELGDSALYLCASGRDRDRLETQYFGPGTRLLVL.

The rearrangement links TRBV6-4 to TRBJ2-3, with D hard to call. CDR3 length equals 15 residues. Germline-derived CDR1 and CDR2 are MRHNA and SNTAGT. The germline V and J ends were trimmed by 3 bases and 1 base, with 11 bases remaining between them. This CDR3 reads CASSEVGDGTDTQYF. In nucleotides, the CDR3 is TGTGCCAGCAGTGAAGTCGGAGACGGCACAGATACGCAGTATTTT.

The chain links TRBV7-2 to TRBJ1-6, with D maybe TRBD1 (5 bases). Germline lookup yields CDR1 SGHTA and CDR2 FQGNSA. Trimming cost V 1 base and J 8 bases, with 9 bases left between them. CDR3 size: 14 residues. In DNA, the CDR3 is TGTGCCAGCAGCTTAGGGGGGAGGGATTCACCCCTCCACTTT. This sequence encodes CASSLGGRDSPLHF.

V gene TRBV19 combines with J gene TRBJ1-5, with a weak D call TRBD1 (6 bases). V dropped 6 bases and J dropped 0 bases, with 9 bases sitting between them. Germline V CDR1 and CDR2: LNHDA, SQIVND (reference sequence). This CDR3 has 14 residues. The CDR3 sequence is CASRDSDSNQPQHF. In DNA, the CDR3 is TGTGCCAGTAGGGACAGCGATAGCAATCAGCCCCAGCATTTT.

V usage is TRBV30 and J usage is TRBJ2-6; D is possibly TRBD1 (6 bases). CDR1 GTSNPN and CDR2 SVGIG come from the germline V gene (reference sequence). The CDR3 covers 14 residues. The V end lost 8 bases, the J end lost 0 bases, and 11 bases lay between the germline ends. CDR3: CAADSRSGANVLTF. CDR3 bases: TGTGCCGCGGACAGTCGCTCTGGGGCCAACGTCCTGACTTTC.